Listed here are 28 T cell receptor beta chains from one sample, sequenced in a study of shared clonotypes between healthy human individuals. Terminally differentiated effector memory CD45RA+ cells were excluded from the naive CD8 cells, which were CD45RO-negative and positively selected for CCR7. The assay was immunoSEQ multiplex PCR, and TCRdb's table has in-frame clones only and misses some. The repertoire holds 2 million to 2.5 million clones, with about 94% as singletons. The sequenced sample consisted of naive CD8+ T cells sorted from blood. The receptors derive from a man between 18 and 29 years old in good health.

This chain uses TRBV2 with TRBJ2-3; D might be TRBD1 (5 bases). CDR1 SNHLY and CDR2 FYNNEI come from the germline V gene. V dropped 3 bases and J dropped 3 bases, with 7 bases sitting between them. The CDR3 is 13 residues long. CDR3 amino acids: CASSEDTTDTQYF. The DNA of the CDR3 is TGTGCCAGCAGTGAGGACACTACAGATACGCAGTATTTT.

J is TRBJ2-1 and V is TRBV20-1; the D gene is possibly TRBD2 (6 bases). With 5 bases removed from V and 9 bases from J, the gap between germline ends came to 11 bases. The CDR3 length is 11 residues. CDR1 is DFQATT, CDR2 SNEGSKA, per germline (reference sequence). CDR3 residues: CSAWRDGEQFF. The CDR3 region has the DNA TGCAGTGCTTGGCGGGATGGTGAGCAGTTCTTC.

The chain is built from TRBV5-4 and TRBJ1-4, with 7 bases matching TRBD1. CDR1 is SGHNT, CDR2 YYREEE, per germline (reference sequence). V lost 4 bases and J lost 2; bases outside the gene matches: 5. The CDR3 runs 15 residues. Here the CDR3 reads CASSQGGATNEKLFF. For the CDR3, the DNA is TGTGCCAGCAGCCAAGGGGGCGCGACTAATGAAAAACTGTTTTTT. Complete variable domain (other parts from reference TRBV5-4 and TRBJ1-4): ETGVTQSPTHLIKTRGQQVTLRCSSQSGHNTVSWYQQALGQGPQFIFQYYREEENGRGNFPPRFSGLQFPNYSSELNVNALELDDSALYLCASSQGGATNEKLFFGSGTQLSVL.

The V and J genes are TRBV14 and TRBJ2-7, with D perhaps TRBD1 or TRBD2 (6 bases each). V was clipped by 4 bases and J by 5 bases, with 12 bases between them. CDR1 SGHDN and CDR2 FVKESK come from the germline V gene. The CDR3 is 13 amino acids. CDR3 in DNA: TGTGCCAGCAGCCTCGTCGGGGGCCACGAGCAGTACTTC. Amino acids: CASSLVGGHEQYF.

J is TRBJ1-2 and V is TRBV13, with a tentative D call TRBD1 (5 bases). Trimming took 2 bases from V and 2 from J, leaving 15 bases between them. Germline lookup yields CDR1 PRHDT and CDR2 FYEKMQ (reference sequence). The CDR3 spans 16 residues. This chain's CDR3 is CASSLKGSDKNYGYTF. The CDR3 bases are TGTGCCAGCAGCTTAAAGGGGTCCGATAAGAACTATGGCTACACCTTC.

V is TRBV9 and J is TRBJ2-5; 8 nucleotides agree with TRBD2. V shed 3 bases and J 3 bases; nucleotides not matched to a gene: 7. The CDR3 has 15 amino acids. Germline V gene sequence: CDR1 SGDLS, CDR2 YYNGEE. The CDR3 here is CASSAGLAVKETQYF. The CDR3 nucleotides read TGTGCCAGCAGCGCTGGACTAGCTGTTAAAGAGACCCAGTACTTC.

Points on this clone: Other DNA sequences of this sample code for an identical CDR3. The chain links TRBV9 to TRBJ2-7; no clear D gene. The V end lost 0 bases, the J end lost 2 bases, and 9 bases lay between the germline ends. There are 14 residues in the CDR3. Germline V gene data show CDR1 as SGDLS and CDR2 as YYNGEE. CDR3 sequence reads: CASSVGAGTYEQYF. CDR3 nucleotide sequence: TGTGCCAGCAGCGTAGGGGCTGGTACCTACGAGCAGTACTTC.

The chain uses TRBV5-6 and TRBJ1-2, with D possibly matching TRBD1 (6 bases). The germline V gene has CDR1 SGHDT and CDR2 YYEEEE. V shed 4 bases and J shed 3 bases, with 13 bases lying between them. The CDR3 loop spans 14 amino acids. The CDR3 bases are TGTGCCAGCAGCCCCCGACAGGTATACTATGGCTACACCTTC. It specifies CASSPRQVYYGYTF.

This chain connects TRBV7-9 to TRBJ1-6; D is undetermined. CDR3 length equals 17 residues. From germline, CDR1 is SEHNR and CDR2 FQNEAQ (reference sequence). V was cut by 1 base and J by 2 bases, with 12 bases left in between. The chain's CDR3 is CASSLERITPYNSPLHF. The CDR3, as DNA: TGTGCCAGCAGCTTAGAAAGGATTACCCCCTATAATTCACCCCTCCACTTT.

The V call is TRBV5-8, the J call TRBJ1-4, with unresolved D. This CDR3 contains 13 residues. The germline V gene encodes CDR1 SGHTS and CDR2 YDEGEE. CDR3 nucleotides: TGTGCGTCGGAGGGAGGATTCAATGAAAAACTGTTTTTT. This sequence encodes CASEGGFNEKLFF.

Only one count was recorded for this clone. The chain carries TRBV6-6 and TRBJ2-2, with D possibly called TRBD1 or TRBD2 (6 bases each). The CDR3 is made up of 14 amino acids. Germline V CDR1 and CDR2: MNHNY, SVGAGI (reference sequence). V was cut by 2 bases and J by 7 bases, with 11 bases left in between. This chain's CDR3 is CASSYVGGGGELFF. The CDR3 nucleotides read TGTGCCAGCAGTTACGTTGGAGGGGGCGGGGAGCTGTTTTTT.

The rearrangement joins TRBV28 to TRBJ2-7, with D unclear. Germline values: CDR1 MDHEN, CDR2 SYDVKM. CDR3 length: 13 amino acids. Between the trimmed V and J ends, which lost 4 bases and 0 bases, there was a span of 7 bases. As DNA, the CDR3 is TGTGCCAGCAGTTACACAGCCTCCTACGAGCAGTACTTC. Translation: CASSYTASYEQYF.

The chain employs TRBV11-2 and TRBJ2-1; D is ambiguous. This CDR3 contains 16 residues. With 1 base removed from V and 0 bases from J, the gap between germline ends came to 10 bases. Germline CDR1 is SGHAT and CDR2 is FQNNGV. DNA of the CDR3: TGTGCCAGCAGCTTAGCCCCAGCGTACTCCTACAATGAGCAGTTCTTC. Encoded protein: CASSLAPAYSYNEQFF.

This chain connects TRBV9 to TRBJ1-6, with D possibly matching TRBD1 (5 bases). Germline CDR1 is SGDLS and CDR2 is YYNGEE. The CDR3 is 18 residues long. Trimming pared 0 bases from V and 0 bases from J, leaving 13 bases between. CDR3 protein: CASSVEAGDRSYNSPLHF. The CDR3 region has the DNA TGTGCCAGCAGCGTAGAAGCTGGGGACCGCTCCTATAATTCACCCCTCCACTTT.

V gene TRBV4-3 combines with J gene TRBJ1-2, with 11 bases identical to TRBD1. The CDR3 runs 16 residues. The J segment lost 8 bases and the V segment lost 0 bases, leaving 8 bases of the junction unmatched. CDR1 LGHNA and CDR2 YSLEER come from the germline V gene. The CDR3 spells CASSQDPWTGGDGYTF. The CDR3 coding sequence is TGCGCCAGCAGCCAAGATCCCTGGACAGGGGGCGACGGCTACACCTTC.

This chain uses TRBV19 with TRBJ1-5, with D perhaps TRBD1 (5 bases). The CDR3 extends over 13 amino acids. V was clipped by 6 bases and J by 7 bases, with 13 bases between them. The germline V gene encodes CDR1 LNHDA and CDR2 SQIVND (reference sequence). CDR3: CASSPGFQQPQHF. The CDR3 nucleotides read TGTGCCAGTAGCCCAGGGTTCCAACAGCCCCAGCATTTT.

This rearrangement joins TRBV27 to TRBJ2-7; 8 bases are a match to TRBD1. The CDR3 contains 13 residues. CDR1 and CDR2 from the germline V gene are MNHEY and SMNVEV (reference sequence). Germline trimming cut 6 bases from V and 3 bases from J; bases unmatched to any gene: 4. The CDR3 region is CASSPQGDYEQYF. The CDR3 region has the DNA TGTGCCAGCAGCCCACAGGGGGACTACGAGCAGTACTTC.

The rearrangement uses TRBV15 and TRBJ1-4; D may be TRBD1 (5 bases). CDR3 length: 15 residues. Germline V lookup: CDR1 LNHNV, CDR2 YYDKDF (reference sequence). V was pared by 0 bases and J by 3 bases, with 8 bases between. CDR3 coding DNA: TGTGCCACCAGCAGAGAGAGGGGAGCTAATGAAAAACTGTTTTTT. Translated, it gives CATSRERGANEKLFF.

The chain employs TRBV11-2 and TRBJ1-1, with D possibly being TRBD1 (6 bases). Looked up from germline, CDR1 is SGHAT and CDR2 is FQNNGV. The CDR3 extends over 16 amino acids. Trimming took off 4 bases at V and 1 base at J, with 16 bases between the two ends. The CDR3 protein is CASSSSPGASNTEAFF. CDR3 sequence (DNA): TGTGCCAGCAGCTCCTCCCCAGGGGCCTCGAACACTGAAGCTTTCTTT.

V and J are TRBV27 and TRBJ2-7, with 8 bases that match TRBD1. Germline CDR1 and CDR2: MNHEY and SMNVEV (reference sequence). The length of the CDR3 is 16 residues. Germline trimming cut 2 bases from V and 1 base from J; bases unmatched to any gene: 7. This CDR3 reads CASSLILGTGSYEQYF. In DNA form, the CDR3 reads TGTGCCAGCAGTTTAATACTCGGGACAGGATCCTACGAGCAGTACTTC.

Regarding this clone: The same CDR3 can be traced to other DNA sequences in this sample. CDR3 protein: CASSQDDREQFF. The CDR3 bases are TGCGCCAGCAGCCAAGATGACAGGGAGCAGTTCTTC. The chain links TRBV4-3 to TRBJ2-1, with D possibly TRBD1 on 6 matching bases. Germline-derived CDR1 and CDR2 are LGHNA and YSLEER. Trimming cost V 0 bases and J 10 bases, with 7 bases left between them. The CDR3 covers 12 residues.

This clone was counted a single time. The rearrangement joins TRBV5-1 to TRBJ2-1; 8 bases are shared with TRBD2. The CDR3 has 15 amino acids. The trim removed 2 bases at V and 5 bases at J, leaving 6 bases unmatched. The germline CDR1 and CDR2 sequences are SGHRS and YFSETQ. CDR3 loop: CASSFASGSHNEQFF. The CDR3 DNA is TGCGCCAGCAGCTTCGCCAGCGGGAGCCACAATGAGCAGTTCTTC.

This clone was recorded only once. This chain links TRBV5-6 with TRBJ1-3; D is ambiguous. CDR3 length: 14 residues. The germline V gene has CDR1 SGHDT and CDR2 YYEEEE. V was trimmed by 1 base and J by 1 base, leaving 6 bases between them. For the CDR3, the DNA is TGTGCCAGCAGCTTGTGGGCGTCTGGAAACACCATATATTTT. This encodes CASSLWASGNTIYF.

The rearrangement uses TRBV11-2 and TRBJ2-3, with D tentatively TRBD1 or TRBD2 (5 bases each). Deletions cut 4 bases from V and 2 bases from J, with 19 bases between. The CDR3 is 17 amino acids. Looked up from germline, CDR1 is SGHAT and CDR2 is FQNNGV. CDR3 loop: CASSSSGGWGATDTQYF. The CDR3 DNA reads as TGTGCCAGCAGCTCCAGTGGGGGATGGGGAGCCACAGATACGCAGTATTTT.

The chain recombines TRBV5-1 with TRBJ2-1; D uncertain. Germline lookup yields CDR1 SGHRS and CDR2 YFSETQ. V lost 3 bases to trimming and J lost 7 bases, with 17 bases between them. The length of the CDR3 is 15 residues. In DNA, the CDR3 is TGCGCCAGCAGCTCGGCCCGCGAGGCGCCTAATGAGCAGTTCTTC. Amino acids: CASSSAREAPNEQFF.

The J gene is TRBJ2-7, the V gene TRBV2; a possible D gene is TRBD2 (5 bases). Per the germline V gene, CDR1 is SNHLY and CDR2 is FYNNEI. Trimming stripped 4 bases from V and 0 bases from J, with 10 bases between. This CDR3 has 14 residues. As DNA, the CDR3 is TGTGCCAGCAGTGCCGGACTTCACTCCTACGAGCAGTACTTC. Encoded protein: CASSAGLHSYEQYF. Combining the CDR3 with reference TRBV2 and TRBJ2-7 gives the whole variable domain EPEVTQTPSHQVTQMGQEVILRCVPISNHLYFYWYRQILGQKVEFLVSFYNNEISEKSEIFDDQFSVERPDGSNFTLKIRSTKLEDSAMYFCASSAGLHSYEQYFGPGTRLTVT.

This chain uses TRBV4-3 with TRBJ2-1; the D is unclear. V was cut by 3 bases and J by 0 bases, with 9 bases left in between. The germline gives CDR1 LGHNA, CDR2 YSLEER. The length of the CDR3 is 15 residues. The CDR3 sequence is CASSHMTSSYNEQFF. The CDR3 DNA reads as TGCGCCAGCAGCCACATGACCAGCTCCTACAATGAGCAGTTCTTC.

Worth noting for this clone: Within the sample, other DNA sequences also encode this same CDR3. The chain has TRBV27 and TRBJ1-2; D unresolved. Deletions cut 5 bases from V and 2 bases from J, with 9 bases between. The CDR3 is made up of 13 amino acids. The germline V gene encodes CDR1 MNHEY and CDR2 SMNVEV (reference sequence). CDR3 in amino acids: CASSLQLNYGYTF. CDR3 DNA sequence: TGTGCCAGCAGTCTTCAGCTAAACTATGGCTACACCTTC.